What follows describes a single TCR beta chain. The antigen is undetermined. Germline V CDR1 and CDR2: PRHDT, FYEKMQ (reference sequence). There are 13 residues in the CDR3. The ends lost 6 bases at V and 4 bases at J; junction bases unmatched: 2. The assay, immunoSEQ v3.0, was run at survey level. Using immunoSEQ multiplex PCR, the repertoire was profiled, and TCRdb retains in-frame clones only, with some absent. The sample shows some 40,000 clones, about 95% of them seen only once. The entry originates in a study of long-term antiretroviral therapy in people with HIV. Study results and caveats: In the period from the mid-2000s to the late 2010s, blood was collected, possibly under older ART regimens. Nothing was known about ART adherence, viral resistance or changes in therapy.

The V call is TRBV13, the J call TRBJ1-1, with 10 bases aligning to TRBD1. Here the sequenced sample was unsorted PBMCs, taken roughly 9.4 years after starting antiretroviral therapy. This TCR was sampled from a man in his thirties or forties with HIV. CDR3: CASSWTGGTEAFF. CDR3 coding DNA: TGTGCCAGCAGTTGGACAGGGGGCACTGAAGCTTTCTTT.